The clone carrying this T cell receptor (beta chain) turned up a few times. The antigen is unknown. This sample was taken from a study of beta chain features in type 1 diabetes. Whole-study findings and limits: Moderate yet significant TCRB CDR3 shortening was seen in Type 1 diabetes patients in all four CD4+ subsets. In patients and controls equally, PCR might favor templates that are shorter. Whether TCRB rearrangement is influenced by HLA type was left unresolved in this analysis.

Investigators reverse transcribed all isolated RNA, so they sequenced expressed TCRB transcripts. TCRdb keeps only in-frame clones here, not all; method: immunoSEQ multiplex PCR. Here the sample spans around 300,000 clones, approximately 10% being singletons. Germline CDR1 reads SGHRS; CDR2 reads YFSETQ. The length of the CDR3 is 14 residues. The J segment lost 3 bases and the V segment lost 6 bases, leaving 5 bases of the junction unmatched. The specimen was naive CD4+ T cells from blood. This clonotype was sampled from a woman aged 25 to 39 in good health. The V and J genes are TRBV5-1 and TRBJ2-1; the match to TRBD2 covers 8 bases. CDR3 nucleotides: TGCGCCAGCACCTCCGGGACTAGCTACAATGAGCAGTTCTTC. Translation: CASTSGTSYNEQFF. The complete variable domain, with remaining parts taken from reference TRBV5-1 and TRBJ2-1, reads KAGVTQTPRYLIKTRGQQVTLSCSPISGHRSVSWYQQTPGQGLQFLFEYFSETQRNKGNFPGRFSGRQFSNSRSEMNVSTLELGDSALYLCASTSGTSYNEQFFGPGTRLTVL.